A selection of T cell receptor beta chains follows, all from one sample in a study of Ad26.COV2.S vaccination and SARS-CoV-2 variants. TCRdb keeps only in-frame clones here, not all; method: immunoSEQ multiplex PCR. Here the sample spans roughly 320,000 clones, roughly 86% being singletons. The sequencing here drew on peripheral blood, taken in a trial of Ad26.COV2.S vaccine versus placebo. Source of these receptors: a person between 18 and 65 years old who received the Ad26.COV2.S COVID-19 vaccine or a placebo. The CDR3 runs from the conserved cysteine through the conserved F or W. A D gene is named only where the DNA matches it firmly. Clone size is not always given. Where it is, it says once, few, many or a class for expanded clones.

>TRBJ1-1|13|.|.|TRBV13
TGTGCCAGCAGCTTAGGGCAGAATGTTGAAGCTTTCTTT
CASSLGQNVEAFF
>TRBJ1-2|16|.|.|TRBV11-2
TGTGCCAGCAGCTTAGAGCCCAGGGTAATTGTTTATGGCTACACCTTC
CASSLEPRVIVYGYTF
>TRBJ2-5|14|.|.|TRBV4-1
TGCGCCAGCAGCTACCGTAGGGACGTAAAGACCCAGTACTTC
CASSYRRDVKTQYF
>TRBJ2-1|15|.|.|TRBV3-1/TRBV3-2
TGTGCCAGCAGACACGAAGGAAGCTCCTACAATGAGCAGTTCTTC
CASRHEGSSYNEQFF
>TRBJ2-3|12|.|.|TRBV6-6
TGTGCCAGCAAGGGGTCCACAGATACGCAGTATTTT
CASKGSTDTQYF
>TRBJ2-2|15|.|.|TRBV5-1
TGCGCCAGCAGCTTGGCTGACAAAAACACCGGGGAGCTGTTTTTT
CASSLADKNTGELFF
>TRBJ1-5|14|TRBD1|.|TRBV10-3
TGTGCCACGGGTCACGGGACAGCCAATCAGCCCCAGCATTTT
CATGHGTANQPQHF
>TRBJ1-6|16|.|.|TRBV6-5
TGTGCCAGCAGTTTCAACACACAGGGATATAATTCACCCCTCCACTTT
CASSFNTQGYNSPLHF
>TRBJ1-1|14|.|.|TRBV5-1
TGCGCCAGCAGCTCCGAGGGCGGGAACACTGAAGCTTTCTTT
CASSSEGGNTEAFF
>TRBJ2-3|16|.|.|TRBV5-6
TGTGCCAGCAGCTTGTTTCCTAGCAGGGGCACAGATACGCAGTATTTT
CASSLFPSRGTDTQYF
>TRBJ2-2|14|TRBD1|.|TRBV11-3
TGTGCCAGCAGGAGGACAGGGAGTACCGGGGAGCTGTTTTTT
CASRRTGSTGELFF
>TRBJ1-2|11|.|.|TRBV29-1
TGCAGCGTTGCTCAGTTTGACGGCTACACCTTC
CSVAQFDGYTF
>TRBJ2-1|14|TRBD1|.|TRBV5-1
TGCGCCAGCAGCTTGTCGATAGGGGGCAGGGAGCAGTTCTTC
CASSLSIGGREQFF
>TRBJ2-3|15|.|.|TRBV14
TGTGCCAGCAGCCTCCCCAGGGGCCCCACAGATACGCAGTATTTT
CASSLPRGPTDTQYF
>TRBJ2-2|15|TRBD1|.|TRBV7-2
TGTGCCAGCAGCTTATTCTTGGGACAGACCGGGGAGCTGTTTTTT
CASSLFLGQTGELFF
>TRBJ1-2|15|.|few|TRBV2
TGTGCCAGCAAAATCCGGGCAGGGGAAAACTATGGCTACACCTTC
CASKIRAGENYGYTF
>TRBJ1-2|15|TRBD1|.|TRBV7-8
TGTGCCAGCAGCTTAGGTATCCAGGGGGCGTTTGGCTACACCTTC
CASSLGIQGAFGYTF
>TRBJ2-7|11|.|.|TRBV2
TGTGCCAGCACCGCATCCTACGAGCAGTACTTC
CASTASYEQYF
>TRBJ2-5|12|.|.|TRBV7-9
TGTGCCAGCAGATCAGGGGCAGAGACCCAGTACTTC
CASRSGAETQYF
>TRBJ1-3|11|.|.|TRBV5-1
TGCGCCAGCAGAGACCTAAACACCATATATTTT
CASRDLNTIYF
>TRBJ1-1|12|TRBD1|.|TRBV7-9
TGTGCCAGCAGCTACACAGGGGCTGAAGCTTTCTTT
CASSYTGAEAFF
>TRBJ1-1|12|.|.|TRBV30
TGTGCCTGGAGTGTACCCGGACCTGAGGTCATTTTT
CAWSVPGPEVIF
>TRBJ1-5|13|.|.|TRBV5-1
TGCGCCAGCAGTAGATCGGGGGATCAGCCCCAGCATTTT
CASSRSGDQPQHF